This T cell receptor (beta chain) was recorded in a study of blood T cell repertoires in COVID-19. Study summary: Samples came from the United States, Italy and Spain, spanning acute and convalescent COVID-19. T cells, B-cell-depleted T cells, or PBMCs supplied cDNA or gDNA.

This CDR3 has 14 amino acids. V was pared by 5 bases and J by 2 bases, with 12 bases between. The germline V gene encodes CDR1 SGHVS and CDR2 FQNEAQ. In the original processing: From reference gene primer amplification, estimates of nucleated cell counts were derived. The assay was immunoSEQ multiplex PCR, and TCRdb's table has in-frame clones only and misses some. That table supplies the V and J calls and clone size; D and trimming were determined from the DNA. Of some 260,000 clones in the sample, 85% to 90% were seen once. The genes are TRBV7-8 and TRBJ1-2; tentative D call: TRBD1 (6 bases). Sequenced: peripheral blood. The receptor's source is a woman aged 40 to 55 who had recovered from COVID-19. The CDR3 coding sequence is TGTGCCAGCAGCGCAACCGGGACAAACTATGGCTACACCTTC. Its translation is CASSATGTNYGYTF.